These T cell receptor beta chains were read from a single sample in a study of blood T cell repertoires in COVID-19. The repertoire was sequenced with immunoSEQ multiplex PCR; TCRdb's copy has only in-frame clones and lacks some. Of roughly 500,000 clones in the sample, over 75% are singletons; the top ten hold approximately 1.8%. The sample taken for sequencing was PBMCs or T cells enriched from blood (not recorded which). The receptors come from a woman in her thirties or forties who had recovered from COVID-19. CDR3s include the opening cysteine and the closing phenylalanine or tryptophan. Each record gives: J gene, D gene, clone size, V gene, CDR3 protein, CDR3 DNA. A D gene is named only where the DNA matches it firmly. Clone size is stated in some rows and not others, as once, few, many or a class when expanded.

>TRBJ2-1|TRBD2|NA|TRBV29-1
CSVLAGYNEQFF
TGCAGCGTGCTAGCGGGTTACAATGAGCAGTTCTTC
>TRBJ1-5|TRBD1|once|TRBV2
CASRGQGNQPQHF
TGTGCCAGCAGGGGACAGGGGAATCAGCCCCAGCATTTT
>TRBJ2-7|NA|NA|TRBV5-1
CASSLDRNYEQYF
TGCGCCAGCAGCTTAGACAGGAACTACGAGCAGTACTTC
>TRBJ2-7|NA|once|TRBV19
CASTLLISVGGALGNTNEQYF
TGTGCCAGTACCCTTTTAATATCCGTTGGGGGGGCGCTTGGTAATACTAACGAGCAGTACTTC
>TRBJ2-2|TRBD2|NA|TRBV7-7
CASSIAGVGSGELFF
TGTGCCAGCAGCATAGCGGGAGTGGGTTCCGGGGAGCTGTTTTTT
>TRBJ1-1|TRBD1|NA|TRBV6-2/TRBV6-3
CASSYRGTGSEAFF
TGTGCCAGCAGTTACAGGGGGACAGGTAGTGAAGCTTTCTTT
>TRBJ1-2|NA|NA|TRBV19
CASSFREVYGYTF
TGTGCCAGTAGTTTCAGGGAAGTCTACGGCTACACCTTC
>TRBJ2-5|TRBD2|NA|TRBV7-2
CASSFLRLAAQETQYF
TGTGCCAGCAGCTTCCTCAGACTAGCGGCACAAGAGACCCAGTACTTC
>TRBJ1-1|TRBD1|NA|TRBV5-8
CASSTWDRNTEAFF
TGTGCCAGCAGCACCTGGGACAGGAACACTGAAGCTTTCTTT
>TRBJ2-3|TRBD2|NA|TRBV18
CASSPPRAGATDTQYF
TGTGCCAGCTCACCACCGAGAGCGGGAGCCACAGATACGCAGTATTTT
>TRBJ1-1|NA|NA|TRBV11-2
CASSLGGRVGLGTEAFF
TGTGCCAGCAGCTTAGGGGGCAGGGTGGGTTTAGGTACTGAAGCTTTCTTT
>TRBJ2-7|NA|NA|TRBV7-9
CASRSTGNSYEQYF
TGTGCCAGCAGGTCTACAGGGAACTCCTACGAGCAGTACTTC
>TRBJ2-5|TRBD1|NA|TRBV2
CASSLRTGGRETQYF
TGTGCCAGCAGTCTAAGGACAGGGGGCCGGGAGACCCAGTACTTC
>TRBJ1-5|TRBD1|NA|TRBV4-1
CASSSRDRDFQPQHF
TGCGCCAGCAGCTCCCGGGACAGAGATTTTCAGCCCCAGCATTTT
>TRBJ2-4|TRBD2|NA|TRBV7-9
CASSLAGGNARERIQYF
TGTGCCAGCAGCTTAGCGGGAGGGAATGCCCGCGAGAGGATTCAGTACTTC
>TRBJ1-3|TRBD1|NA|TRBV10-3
CAISDLGTASGNTIYF
TGTGCCATCAGTGATCTTGGGACAGCCTCTGGAAACACCATATATTTT
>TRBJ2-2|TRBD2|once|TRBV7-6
CGLAFTGELFF
TGTGGACTAGCATTCACCGGGGAGCTGTTTTTT
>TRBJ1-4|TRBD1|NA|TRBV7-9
CASSRDRGRGEKLFF
TGTGCCAGCAGCAGAGACAGGGGGCGCGGTGAAAAACTGTTTTTT
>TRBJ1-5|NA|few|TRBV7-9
CASSSPGQRQPQHF
TGTGCCAGCAGCTCTCCCGGGCAGCGGCAGCCCCAGCATTTT
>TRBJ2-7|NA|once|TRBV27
CASSLFPLYEQYF
TGTGCCAGCAGTTTATTCCCTTTGTACGAGCAGTACTTC
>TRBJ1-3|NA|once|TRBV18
CASSPPGLLQSEGNTIYF
TGTGCCAGCTCACCACCAGGACTTCTTCAATCGGAAGGAAACACCATATATTTT
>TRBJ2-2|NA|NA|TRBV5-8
CASSFTFLAGELFF
TGTGCCAGCAGCTTCACTTTTCTGGCCGGGGAGCTGTTTTTT
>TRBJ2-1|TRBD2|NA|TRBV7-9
CASSLGTSGRNEQFF
TGTGCCAGCAGCCTGGGGACTAGCGGGAGGAATGAGCAGTTCTTC
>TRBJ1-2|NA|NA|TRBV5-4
CASSLDRANYGYTF
TGTGCCAGCAGCCTAGACAGAGCTAACTATGGCTACACCTTC
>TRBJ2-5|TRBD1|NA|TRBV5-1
CASWTGESSGTQYF
TGCGCCAGCTGGACAGGGGAAAGTTCCGGGACCCAGTACTTC
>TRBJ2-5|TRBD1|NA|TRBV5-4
CASSQQGYSSETQYF
TGTGCCAGCAGCCAACAGGGGTACTCCTCAGAGACCCAGTACTTC
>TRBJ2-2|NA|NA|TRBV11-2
CASSSPPVWGEDSGELFF
TGTGCCAGCAGCTCACCCCCGGTGTGGGGTGAGGACTCCGGGGAGCTGTTTTTT
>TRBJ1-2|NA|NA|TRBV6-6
CASSSTGSSYGYTF
TGTGCCAGCAGTTCGACAGGCTCTTCCTATGGCTACACCTTC
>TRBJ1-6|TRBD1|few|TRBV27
CASSPDRGPSPLHF
TGTGCCAGCAGCCCAGACAGGGGTCCTTCACCCCTCCACTTT
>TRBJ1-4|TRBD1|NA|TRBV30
CAWSGQGAKEKLFF
TGTGCCTGGAGTGGACAGGGGGCAAAAGAAAAACTGTTTTTT
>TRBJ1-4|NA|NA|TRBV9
CASSVGRDNEKLFF
TGTGCCAGCAGCGTAGGCAGGGATAATGAAAAACTGTTTTTT
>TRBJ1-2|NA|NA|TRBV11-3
CASSLGEAGFKYGYTF
TGTGCCAGCAGCTTAGGCGAAGCGGGATTTAAATATGGCTACACCTTC
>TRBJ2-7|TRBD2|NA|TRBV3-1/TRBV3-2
CASSLGTSGSLEQYF
TGTGCCAGCAGCCTCGGGACTAGCGGTTCGTTGGAGCAGTACTTC
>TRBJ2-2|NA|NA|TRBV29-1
CSVLIRDTGELFF
TGCAGCGTTCTAATCCGAGACACCGGGGAGCTGTTTTTT
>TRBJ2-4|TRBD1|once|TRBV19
CASCEIDRGAQYF
TGTGCCAGTTGCGAGATCGACAGGGGCGCCCAGTACTTC
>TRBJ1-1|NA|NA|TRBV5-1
CASTLTGGNTEAFF
TGCGCCAGCACCCTGACAGGCGGCAACACTGAAGCTTTCTTT
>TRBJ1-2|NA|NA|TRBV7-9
CASSLDETVIYGYTF
TGTGCCAGCAGCTTAGACGAGACAGTAATTTATGGCTACACCTTC